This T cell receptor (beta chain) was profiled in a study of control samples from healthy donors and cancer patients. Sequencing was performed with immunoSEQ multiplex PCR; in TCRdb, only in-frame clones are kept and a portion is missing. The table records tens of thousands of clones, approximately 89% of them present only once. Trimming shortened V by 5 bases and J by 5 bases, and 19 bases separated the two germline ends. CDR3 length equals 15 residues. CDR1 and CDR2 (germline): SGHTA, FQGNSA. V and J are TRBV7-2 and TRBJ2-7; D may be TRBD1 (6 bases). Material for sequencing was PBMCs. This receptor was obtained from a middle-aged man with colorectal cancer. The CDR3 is CASSISPGHGNEQYF. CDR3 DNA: TGTGCCAGCAGCATCTCACCGGGACATGGCAACGAGCAGTACTTC.